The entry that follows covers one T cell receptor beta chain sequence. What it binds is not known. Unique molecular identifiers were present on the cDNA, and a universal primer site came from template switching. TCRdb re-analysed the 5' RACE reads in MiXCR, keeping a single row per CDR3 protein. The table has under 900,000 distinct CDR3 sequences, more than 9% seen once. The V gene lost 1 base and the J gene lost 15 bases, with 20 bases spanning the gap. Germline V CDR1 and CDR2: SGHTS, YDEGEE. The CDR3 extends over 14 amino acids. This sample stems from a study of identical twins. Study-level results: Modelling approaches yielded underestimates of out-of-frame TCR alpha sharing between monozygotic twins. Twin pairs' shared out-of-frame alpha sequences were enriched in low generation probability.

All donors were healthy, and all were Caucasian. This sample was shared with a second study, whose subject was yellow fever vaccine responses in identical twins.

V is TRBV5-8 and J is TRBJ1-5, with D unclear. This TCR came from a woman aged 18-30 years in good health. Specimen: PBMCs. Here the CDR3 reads CASSLSAAGVVWHF. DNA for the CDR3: TGTGCCAGCAGCTTGTCGGCGGCCGGGGTCGTCTGGCATTTT.